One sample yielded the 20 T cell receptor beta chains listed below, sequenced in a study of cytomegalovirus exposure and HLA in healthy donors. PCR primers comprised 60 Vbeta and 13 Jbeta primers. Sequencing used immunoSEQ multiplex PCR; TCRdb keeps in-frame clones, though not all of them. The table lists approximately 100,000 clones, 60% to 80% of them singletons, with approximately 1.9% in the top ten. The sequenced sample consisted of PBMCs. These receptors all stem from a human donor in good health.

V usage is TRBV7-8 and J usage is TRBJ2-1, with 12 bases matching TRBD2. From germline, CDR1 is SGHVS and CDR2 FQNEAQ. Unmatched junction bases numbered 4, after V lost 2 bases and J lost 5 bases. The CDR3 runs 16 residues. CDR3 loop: CASSLSLAGGNNEQFF. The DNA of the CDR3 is TGTGCCAGCAGCTTAAGTCTAGCGGGGGGGAACAATGAGCAGTTCTTC.

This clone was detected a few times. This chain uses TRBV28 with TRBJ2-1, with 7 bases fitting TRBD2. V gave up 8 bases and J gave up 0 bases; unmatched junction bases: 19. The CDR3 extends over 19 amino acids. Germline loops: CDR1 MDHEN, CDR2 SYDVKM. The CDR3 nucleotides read TGTGCCAGCTCCCCCCTAGTGGGAGGGGTAAGCAGCTCCTACAATGAGCAGTTCTTC. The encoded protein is CASSPLVGGVSSSYNEQFF.

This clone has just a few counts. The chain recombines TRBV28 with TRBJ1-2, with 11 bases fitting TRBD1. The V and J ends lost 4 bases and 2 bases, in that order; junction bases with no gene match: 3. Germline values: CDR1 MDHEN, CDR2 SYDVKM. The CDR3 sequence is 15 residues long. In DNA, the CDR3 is TGTGCCAGCAGTTACGGACAGGGGGCGAACTATGGCTACACCTTC. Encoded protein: CASSYGQGANYGYTF.

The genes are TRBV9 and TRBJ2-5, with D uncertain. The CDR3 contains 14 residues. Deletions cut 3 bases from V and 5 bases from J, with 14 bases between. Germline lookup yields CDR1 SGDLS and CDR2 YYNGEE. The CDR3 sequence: CASSAGLWWETQYF. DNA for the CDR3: TGTGCCAGCAGCGCCGGTTTATGGTGGGAGACCCAGTACTTC.

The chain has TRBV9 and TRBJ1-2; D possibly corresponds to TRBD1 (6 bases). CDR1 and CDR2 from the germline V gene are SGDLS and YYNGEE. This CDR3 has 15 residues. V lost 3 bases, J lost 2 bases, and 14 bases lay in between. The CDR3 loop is CASSGGGRENYGYTF. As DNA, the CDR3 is TGTGCCAGCAGCGGGGGGGGCAGGGAGAACTATGGCTACACCTTC. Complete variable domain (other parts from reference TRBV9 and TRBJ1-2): DSGVTQTPKHLITATGQRVTLRCSPRSGDLSVYWYQQSLDQGLQFLIQYYNGEERAKGNILERFSAQQFPDLHSELNLSSLELGDSALYFCASSGGGRENYGYTFGSGTRLTVV.

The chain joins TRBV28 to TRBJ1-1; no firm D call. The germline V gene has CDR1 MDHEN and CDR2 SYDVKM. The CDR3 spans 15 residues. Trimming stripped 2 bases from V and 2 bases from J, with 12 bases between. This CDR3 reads CASSLHTVFNTEAFF. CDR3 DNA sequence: TGTGCCAGCAGTTTACACACAGTGTTTAACACTGAAGCTTTCTTT. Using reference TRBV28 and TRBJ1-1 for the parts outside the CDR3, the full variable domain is DVKVTQSSRYLVKRTGEKVFLECVQDMDHENMFWYRQDPGLGLRLIYFSYDVKMKEKGDIPEGYSVSREKKERFSLILESASTNQTSMYLCASSLHTVFNTEAFFGQGTRLTVV.

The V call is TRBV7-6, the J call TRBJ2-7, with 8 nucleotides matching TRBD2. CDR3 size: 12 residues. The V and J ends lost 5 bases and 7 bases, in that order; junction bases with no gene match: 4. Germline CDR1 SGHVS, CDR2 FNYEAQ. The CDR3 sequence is CASSLLAGEQYF. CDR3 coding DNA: TGTGCCAGCAGCCTGTTAGCGGGAGAGCAGTACTTC.

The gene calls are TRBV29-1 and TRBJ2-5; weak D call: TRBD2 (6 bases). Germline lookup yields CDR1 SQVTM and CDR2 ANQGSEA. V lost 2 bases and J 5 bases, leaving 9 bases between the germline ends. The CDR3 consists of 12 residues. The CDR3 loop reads CSVEWGDETQYF. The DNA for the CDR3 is TGCAGCGTTGAATGGGGGGATGAGACCCAGTACTTC.

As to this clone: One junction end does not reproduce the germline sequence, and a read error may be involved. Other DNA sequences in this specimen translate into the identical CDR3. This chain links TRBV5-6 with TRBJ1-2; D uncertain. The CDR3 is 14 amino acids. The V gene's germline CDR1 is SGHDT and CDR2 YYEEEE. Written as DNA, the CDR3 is TGTGCCAGCAGCCTCCCACCTACTAACTACGGCTACACCTTC. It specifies CASSLPPTNYGYTF.

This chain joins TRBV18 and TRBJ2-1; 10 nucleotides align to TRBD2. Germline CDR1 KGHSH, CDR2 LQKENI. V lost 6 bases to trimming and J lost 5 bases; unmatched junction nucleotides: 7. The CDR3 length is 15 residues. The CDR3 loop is CASSRKRGGHNEQFF. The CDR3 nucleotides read TGTGCCAGCTCTAGAAAGCGGGGGGGCCACAATGAGCAGTTCTTC.

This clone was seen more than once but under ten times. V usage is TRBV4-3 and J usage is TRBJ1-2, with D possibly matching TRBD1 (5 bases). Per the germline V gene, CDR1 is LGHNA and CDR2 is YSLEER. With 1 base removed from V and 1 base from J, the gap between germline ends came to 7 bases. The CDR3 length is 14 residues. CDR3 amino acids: CASSQGTFNYGYTF. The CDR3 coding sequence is TGCGCCAGCAGCCAAGGGACATTTAACTATGGCTACACCTTC.

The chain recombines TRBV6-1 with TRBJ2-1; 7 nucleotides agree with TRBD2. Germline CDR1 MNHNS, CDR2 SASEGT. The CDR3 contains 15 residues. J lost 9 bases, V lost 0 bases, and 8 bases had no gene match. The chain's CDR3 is CASSEARGRAVEQFF. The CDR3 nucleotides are TGTGCCAGCAGTGAAGCGCGCGGGAGAGCGGTTGAGCAGTTCTTC.

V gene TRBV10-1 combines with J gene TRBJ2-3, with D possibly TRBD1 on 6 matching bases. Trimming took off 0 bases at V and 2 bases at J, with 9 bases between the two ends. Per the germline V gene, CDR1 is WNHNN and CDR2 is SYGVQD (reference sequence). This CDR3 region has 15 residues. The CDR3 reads CASSESGHNTDTQYF. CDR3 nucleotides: TGCGCCAGCAGTGAGTCGGGACACAACACAGATACGCAGTATTTT.

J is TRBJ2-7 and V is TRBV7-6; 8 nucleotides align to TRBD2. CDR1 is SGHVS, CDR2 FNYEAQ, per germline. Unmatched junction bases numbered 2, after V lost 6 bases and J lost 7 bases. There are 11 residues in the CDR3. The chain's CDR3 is CASSSGGEQYF. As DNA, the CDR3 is TGTGCCAGCAGTTCGGGAGGGGAGCAGTACTTC.

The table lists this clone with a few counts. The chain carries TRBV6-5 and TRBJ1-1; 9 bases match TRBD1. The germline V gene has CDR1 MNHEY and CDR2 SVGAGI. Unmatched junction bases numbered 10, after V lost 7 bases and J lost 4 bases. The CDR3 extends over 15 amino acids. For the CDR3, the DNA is TGTGCCAGCATTCCTGGGGGGACAGGGAGCACTGAAGCTTTCTTT. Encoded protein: CASIPGGTGSTEAFF.

The CDR3 spells CAWSAGWTYEQYF. The CDR3 DNA reads as TGTGCCTGGAGTGCAGGGTGGACCTACGAGCAGTACTTC. The chain couples TRBV30 to TRBJ2-7, with a tentative D call TRBD1 (5 bases). Between the trimmed V and J ends, which lost 1 base and 2 bases, there was a span of 9 bases. CDR1 GTSNPN and CDR2 SVGIG come from the germline V gene (reference sequence). The length of the CDR3 is 13 residues.

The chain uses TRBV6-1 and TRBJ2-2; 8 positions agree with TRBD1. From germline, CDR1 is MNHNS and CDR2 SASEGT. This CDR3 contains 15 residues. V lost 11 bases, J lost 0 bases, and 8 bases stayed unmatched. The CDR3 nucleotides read TGTGCCGCCCAGGGACAGGCGACGAACACCGGGGAGCTGTTTTTT. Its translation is CAAQGQATNTGELFF.

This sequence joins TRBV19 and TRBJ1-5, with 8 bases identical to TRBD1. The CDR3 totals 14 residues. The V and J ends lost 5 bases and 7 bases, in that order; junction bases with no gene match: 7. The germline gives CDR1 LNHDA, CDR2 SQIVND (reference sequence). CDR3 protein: CASSEQGVGQPQHF. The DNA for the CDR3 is TGTGCCAGTAGTGAACAGGGGGTCGGACAGCCCCAGCATTTT.

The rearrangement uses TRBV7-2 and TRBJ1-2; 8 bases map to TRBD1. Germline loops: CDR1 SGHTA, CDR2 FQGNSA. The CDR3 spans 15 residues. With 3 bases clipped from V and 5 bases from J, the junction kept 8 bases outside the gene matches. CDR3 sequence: CASSFPGQVYYGYTF. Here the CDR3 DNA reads TGTGCCAGCAGCTTCCCGGGACAGGTTTATTATGGCTACACCTTC.

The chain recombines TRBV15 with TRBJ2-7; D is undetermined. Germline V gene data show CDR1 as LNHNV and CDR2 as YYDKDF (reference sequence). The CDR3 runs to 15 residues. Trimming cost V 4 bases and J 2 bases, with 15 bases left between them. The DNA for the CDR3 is TGTGCCACCAGCACCGGAAGAGAGGTACCCTACGAGCAGTACTTC. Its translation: CATSTGREVPYEQYF.